These 6 T cell receptor beta chains share one sample of origin, sequenced in a study of blood T cell repertoires in COVID-19. The assay was immunoSEQ multiplex PCR, and TCRdb's table has in-frame clones only and misses some. The sample lists some 270,000 clones; around 85% were seen once. Input material: PBMCs or T cells enriched from blood (not recorded which). The receptors derive from a woman aged 45-65 years with acute COVID-19.

V and J are TRBV18 and TRBJ2-3; 9 bases map to TRBD2. The germline CDR1 and CDR2 sequences are KGHSH and LQKENI. The CDR3 sequence is 15 residues long. Losses at the gene ends were 3 bases for V and 3 bases for J; bases not matched to a gene: 4. The CDR3 reads CASSPRAGGTDTQYF. The CDR3 nucleotides read TGTGCCAGCTCACCGCGGGCGGGGGGGACAGATACGCAGTATTTT.

V and J are TRBV10-3 and TRBJ1-1; D remains unclear. From germline, CDR1 is ENHRY and CDR2 SYGVKD. Trimming pared 3 bases from V and 3 bases from J, leaving 11 bases between. There are 14 residues in the CDR3. CDR3 bases: TGTGCCATCAGTGACCTAGACCAAGACACTGAAGCTTTCTTT. This encodes CAISDLDQDTEAFF.

The genes are TRBV4-2 and TRBJ1-2; a possible D gene is TRBD1 (6 bases). V was pared by 3 bases and J by 5 bases, with 16 bases between. This CDR3 is built from 15 residues. The germline V gene encodes CDR1 LGHNA and CDR2 YNFKEQ. CDR3 sequence: CASSQELGQTYGYTF. DNA of the CDR3: TGTGCCAGCAGCCAGGAACTTGGACAGACTTATGGCTACACCTTC.

The chain has TRBV12-3 or TRBV12-4 and TRBJ1-6; D gene unclear. V lost 6 bases, J lost 8 bases, and 8 bases lay in between. The length of the CDR3 is 12 residues. Here the CDR3 reads CASRHYDSPLHF. DNA of the CDR3: TGTGCCAGCAGACATTATGATTCACCCCTCCACTTT.

V gene TRBV27 combines with J gene TRBJ1-2, with 8 positions matching TRBD1. Germline CDR1 reads MNHEY; CDR2 reads SMNVEV (reference sequence). This CDR3 is 15 amino acids long. J was trimmed by 7 bases and V by 2 bases; bases with no gene match: 9. The CDR3 DNA is TGTGCCAGCAGTTTAGACCAGGGGGCGATTAGTGGCTACACCTTC. Translation: CASSLDQGAISGYTF.

This chain uses TRBV15 with TRBJ2-6; a weak D match, TRBD1 (5 bases). Germline values: CDR1 LNHNV, CDR2 YYDKDF (reference sequence). The CDR3 length is 13 residues. Trimming shortened V by 3 bases and J by 10 bases, and 10 bases separated the two germline ends. The CDR3 loop is CATSSNQGNVLTF. As DNA, the CDR3 is TGTGCCACCAGCAGCAATCAGGGTAACGTCCTGACTTTC.